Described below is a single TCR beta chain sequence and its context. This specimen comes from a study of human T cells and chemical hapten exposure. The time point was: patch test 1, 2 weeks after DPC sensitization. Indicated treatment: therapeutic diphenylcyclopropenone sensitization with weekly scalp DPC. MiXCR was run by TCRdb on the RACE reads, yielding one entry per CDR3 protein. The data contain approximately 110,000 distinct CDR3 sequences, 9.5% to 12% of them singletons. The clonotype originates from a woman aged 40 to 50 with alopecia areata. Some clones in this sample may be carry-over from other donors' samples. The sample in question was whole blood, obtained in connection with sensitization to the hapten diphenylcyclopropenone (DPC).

The CDR3 bases are TGTGCTAGTGGTTCGTGGGAGACCCAGTACTTC. Its translation: CASGSWETQYF. The J gene is TRBJ2-5, the V gene TRBV12-5, with D hard to call. The V and J ends lost 4 bases and 5 bases respectively, with 5 bases between them. Per the germline V gene, CDR1 is LGHNT and CDR2 is FRNRAP. This CDR3 comprises 11 residues.